Reported below is one T cell receptor (beta chain). Its antigen is currently unknown. The data stem from a study of cytomegalovirus exposure and HLA in healthy donors. General study results and limits: Researchers reported from a later analysis that most CMV-associated TCR beta chains appeared HLA-restricted.

This CDR3 contains 15 residues. V lost 0 bases to trimming and J lost 7 bases, with 15 bases between them. Germline V lookup: CDR1 MNHNS, CDR2 SASEGT. The PCR contained 60 Vbeta and 13 Jbeta primers. Clones were sequenced by immunoSEQ multiplex PCR, and TCRdb holds only the in-frame ones, with some missing. This sample carries 150,000 to 200,000 clones, around 75% of them seen once, and the ten largest clones take 2.9%. Donors consisted of healthy bone marrow donors. The source of this sequence is a female donor in good health and CMV-seronegative. Material: PBMCs. This chain connects TRBV6-1 to TRBJ2-5; TRBD2 might be the D (6 bases). The CDR3 reads CASSEAWAGPGTQYF. The CDR3 coding sequence is TGTGCCAGCAGTGAAGCGTGGGCGGGGCCCGGGACCCAGTACTTC.